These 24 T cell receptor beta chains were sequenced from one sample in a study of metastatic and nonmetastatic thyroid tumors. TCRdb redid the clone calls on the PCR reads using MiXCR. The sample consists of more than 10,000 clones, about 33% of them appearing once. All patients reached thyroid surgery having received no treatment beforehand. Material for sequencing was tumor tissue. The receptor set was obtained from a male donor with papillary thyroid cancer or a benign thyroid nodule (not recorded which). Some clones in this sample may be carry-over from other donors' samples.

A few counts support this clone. The CDR3 reads CASGLDPRHEQFF. The CDR3 bases are TGTGCTAGTGGTTTGGACCCAAGGCATGAGCAGTTCTTC. The V call is TRBV12-5, the J call TRBJ2-1; no definite D call. The CDR3 runs 13 residues. V lost 1 base, J lost 8 bases, and 9 bases lay in between. Germline V gives CDR1 LGHNT, CDR2 FRNRAP.

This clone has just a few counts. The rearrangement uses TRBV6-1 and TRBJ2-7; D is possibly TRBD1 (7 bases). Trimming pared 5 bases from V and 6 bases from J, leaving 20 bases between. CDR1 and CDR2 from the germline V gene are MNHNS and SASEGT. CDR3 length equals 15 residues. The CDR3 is CASSFQGGGPSEQYF. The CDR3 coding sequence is TGTGCCAGCAGTTTTCAAGGAGGGGGCCCAAGCGAGCAGTACTTC.

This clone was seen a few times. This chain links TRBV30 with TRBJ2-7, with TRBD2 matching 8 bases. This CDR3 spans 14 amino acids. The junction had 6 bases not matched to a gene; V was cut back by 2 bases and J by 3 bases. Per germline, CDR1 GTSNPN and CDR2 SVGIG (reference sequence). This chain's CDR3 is CAWSKMGLVYEQYF. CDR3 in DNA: TGTGCCTGGAGTAAAATGGGACTAGTCTACGAGCAGTACTTC. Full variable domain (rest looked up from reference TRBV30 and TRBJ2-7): SQTIHQWPATLVQPVGSPLSLECTVEGTSNPNLYWYRQAAGRGLQLLFYSVGIGQISSEVPQNLSASRPQDRQFILSSKKLLLSDSGFYLCAWSKMGLVYEQYFGPGTRLTVT.

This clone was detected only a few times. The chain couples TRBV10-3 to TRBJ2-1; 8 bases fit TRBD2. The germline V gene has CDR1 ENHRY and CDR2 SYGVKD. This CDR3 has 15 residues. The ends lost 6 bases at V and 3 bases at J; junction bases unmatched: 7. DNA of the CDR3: TGTGCCATCAGCGAAACTAGCGGAATCTACAATGAGCAGTTCTTC. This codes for CAISETSGIYNEQFF.

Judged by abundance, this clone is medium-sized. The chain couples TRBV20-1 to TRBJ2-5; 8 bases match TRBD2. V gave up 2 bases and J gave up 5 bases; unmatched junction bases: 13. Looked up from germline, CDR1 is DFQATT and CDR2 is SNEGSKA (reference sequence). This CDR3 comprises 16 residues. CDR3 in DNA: TGCAGTGCTAGACGCCCCTCCCCGGGACTAGGTGAGACCCAGTACTTC. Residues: CSARRPSPGLGETQYF.

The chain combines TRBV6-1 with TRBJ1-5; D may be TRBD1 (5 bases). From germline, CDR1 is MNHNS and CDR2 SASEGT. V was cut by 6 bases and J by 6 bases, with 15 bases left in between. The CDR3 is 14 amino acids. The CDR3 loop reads CASRPAGWSQPQHF. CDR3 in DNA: TGTGCCAGCAGACCGGCAGGGTGGAGTCAGCCCCAGCATTTT.

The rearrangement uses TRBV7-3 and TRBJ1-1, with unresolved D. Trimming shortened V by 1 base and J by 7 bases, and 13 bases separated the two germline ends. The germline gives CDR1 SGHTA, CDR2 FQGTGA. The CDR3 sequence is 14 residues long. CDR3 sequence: CASSLNAEGFEAFF. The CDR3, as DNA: TGTGCCAGCAGCTTAAACGCTGAGGGATTTGAAGCTTTCTTT.

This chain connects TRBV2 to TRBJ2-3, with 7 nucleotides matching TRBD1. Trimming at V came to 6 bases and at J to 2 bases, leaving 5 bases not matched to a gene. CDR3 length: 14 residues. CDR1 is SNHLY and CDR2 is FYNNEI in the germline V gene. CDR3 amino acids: CASSPGQITDTQYF. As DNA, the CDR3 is TGTGCCAGCAGCCCGGGACAGATCACAGATACGCAGTATTTT.

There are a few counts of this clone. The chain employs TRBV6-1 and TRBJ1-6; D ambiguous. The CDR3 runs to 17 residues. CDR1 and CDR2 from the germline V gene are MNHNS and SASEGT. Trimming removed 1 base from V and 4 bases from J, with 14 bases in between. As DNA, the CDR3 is TGTGCCAGCAGTGAAGGGGTAGTCCAAGATTATAATTCACCCCTCCACTTT. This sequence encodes CASSEGVVQDYNSPLHF.

The CDR3 spells CASSFPSELEQYF. The CDR3 DNA reads as TGTGCCAGCAGCTTCCCTTCAGAGTTGGAGCAGTACTTC. The chain couples TRBV11-2 to TRBJ2-7; D remains ambiguous. The CDR3 extends over 13 amino acids. Trimming cost V 3 bases and J 7 bases, with 13 bases left between them. Germline V gene lookup returns CDR1 SGHAT and CDR2 FQNNGV.

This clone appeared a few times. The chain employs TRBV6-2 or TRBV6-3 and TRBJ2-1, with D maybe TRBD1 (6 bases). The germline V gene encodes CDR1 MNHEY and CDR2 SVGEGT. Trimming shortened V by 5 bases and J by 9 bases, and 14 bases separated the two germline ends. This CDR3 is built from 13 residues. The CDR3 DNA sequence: TGTGCCAGCAGTCGGGACACGAGCGTTGAGCAGTTCTTC. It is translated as CASSRDTSVEQFF.

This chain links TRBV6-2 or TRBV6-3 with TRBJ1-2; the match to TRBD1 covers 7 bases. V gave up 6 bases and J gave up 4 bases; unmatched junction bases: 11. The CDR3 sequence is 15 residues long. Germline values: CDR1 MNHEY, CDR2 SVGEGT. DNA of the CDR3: TGTGCCAGCAGACCGAAGACAGGGACAATCTATGGCTACACCTTC. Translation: CASRPKTGTIYGYTF.

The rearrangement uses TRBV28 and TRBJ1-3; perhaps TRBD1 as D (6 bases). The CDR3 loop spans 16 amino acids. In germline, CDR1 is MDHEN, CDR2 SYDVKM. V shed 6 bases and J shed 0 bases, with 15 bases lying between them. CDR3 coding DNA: TGTGCCAGCAGGATCCCAGGGGATCTCTCTGGAAACACCATATATTTT. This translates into CASRIPGDLSGNTIYF.

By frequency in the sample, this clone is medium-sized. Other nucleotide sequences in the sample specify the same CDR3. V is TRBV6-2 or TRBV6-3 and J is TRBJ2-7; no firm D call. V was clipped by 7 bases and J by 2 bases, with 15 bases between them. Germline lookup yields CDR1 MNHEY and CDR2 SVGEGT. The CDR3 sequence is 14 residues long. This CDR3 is CASTRPTDTYEQYF. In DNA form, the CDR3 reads TGTGCCAGCACCCGCCCGACGGATACCTACGAGCAGTACTTC.

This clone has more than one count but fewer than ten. The CDR3 here is CASTELGAGEETQYF. The DNA for the CDR3 is TGTGCCAGCACCGAACTGGGGGCAGGGGAAGAGACCCAGTACTTC. The chain joins TRBV2 to TRBJ2-5; D might be TRBD1 (6 bases). Trimming pared 7 bases from V and 3 bases from J, leaving 18 bases between. Germline CDR1 and CDR2: SNHLY and FYNNEI. This CDR3 contains 15 residues.

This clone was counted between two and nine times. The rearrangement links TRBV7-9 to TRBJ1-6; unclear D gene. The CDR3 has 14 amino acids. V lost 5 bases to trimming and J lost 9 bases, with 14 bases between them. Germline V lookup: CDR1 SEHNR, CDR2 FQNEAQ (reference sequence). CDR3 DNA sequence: TGTGCCAGCAGCCATACTGAATTGAGTTCACCCCTCCACTTT. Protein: CASSHTELSSPLHF.

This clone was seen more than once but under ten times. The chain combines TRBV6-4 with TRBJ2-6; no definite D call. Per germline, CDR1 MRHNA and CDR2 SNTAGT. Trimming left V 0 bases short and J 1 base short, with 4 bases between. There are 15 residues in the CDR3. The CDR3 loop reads CASSDSGSGANVLTF. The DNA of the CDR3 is TGTGCCAGCAGTGACTCAGGGTCTGGGGCCAACGTCCTGACTTTC.

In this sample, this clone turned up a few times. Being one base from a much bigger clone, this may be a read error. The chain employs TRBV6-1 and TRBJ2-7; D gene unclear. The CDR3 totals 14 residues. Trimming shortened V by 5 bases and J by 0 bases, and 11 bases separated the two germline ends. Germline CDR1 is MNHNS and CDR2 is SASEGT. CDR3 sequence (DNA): TGTGCCAGCAGTCCAGGTTACTTCTCCTACGAGCAGTACTTC. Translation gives CASSPGYFSYEQYF.

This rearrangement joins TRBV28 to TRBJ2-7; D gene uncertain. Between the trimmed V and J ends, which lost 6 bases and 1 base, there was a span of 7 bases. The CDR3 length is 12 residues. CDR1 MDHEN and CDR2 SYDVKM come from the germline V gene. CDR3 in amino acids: CASSYASYEQYF. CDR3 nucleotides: TGTGCCAGCAGCTATGCATCCTACGAGCAGTACTTC.

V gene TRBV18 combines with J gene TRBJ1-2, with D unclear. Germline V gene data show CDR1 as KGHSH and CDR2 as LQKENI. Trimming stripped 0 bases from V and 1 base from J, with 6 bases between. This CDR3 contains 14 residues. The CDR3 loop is CASSPPGNNYGYTF. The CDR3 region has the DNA TGTGCCAGCTCACCACCGGGGAATAACTATGGCTACACCTTC.

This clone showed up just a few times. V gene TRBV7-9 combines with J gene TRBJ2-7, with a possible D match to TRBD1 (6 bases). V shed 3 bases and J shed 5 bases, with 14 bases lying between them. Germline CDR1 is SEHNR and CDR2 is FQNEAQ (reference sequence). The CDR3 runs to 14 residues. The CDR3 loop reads CASSLDRPPHEQYF. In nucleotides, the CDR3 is TGTGCCAGCAGCTTGGACAGACCTCCCCACGAGCAGTACTTC.

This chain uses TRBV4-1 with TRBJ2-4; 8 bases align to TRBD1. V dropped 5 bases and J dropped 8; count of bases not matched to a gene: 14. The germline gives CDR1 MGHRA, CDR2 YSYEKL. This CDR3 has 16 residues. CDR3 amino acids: CASSTVGAGGMYIQYF. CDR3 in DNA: TGCGCCAGCAGCACGGTTGGGGCAGGGGGCATGTACATTCAGTACTTC.

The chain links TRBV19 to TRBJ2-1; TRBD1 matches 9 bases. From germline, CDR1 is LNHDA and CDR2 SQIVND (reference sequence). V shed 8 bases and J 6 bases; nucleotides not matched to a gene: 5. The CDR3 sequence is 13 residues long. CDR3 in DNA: TGTGCCAGTGGGACAGGGCCGGCCAATGAGCAGTTCTTC. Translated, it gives CASGTGPANEQFF.

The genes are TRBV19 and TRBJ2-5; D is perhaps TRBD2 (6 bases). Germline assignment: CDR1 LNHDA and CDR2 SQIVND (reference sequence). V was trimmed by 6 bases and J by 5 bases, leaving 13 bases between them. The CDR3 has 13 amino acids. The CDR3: CASRTGGGETQYF. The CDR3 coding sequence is TGTGCCAGTAGAACAGGTGGGGGGGAGACCCAGTACTTC.